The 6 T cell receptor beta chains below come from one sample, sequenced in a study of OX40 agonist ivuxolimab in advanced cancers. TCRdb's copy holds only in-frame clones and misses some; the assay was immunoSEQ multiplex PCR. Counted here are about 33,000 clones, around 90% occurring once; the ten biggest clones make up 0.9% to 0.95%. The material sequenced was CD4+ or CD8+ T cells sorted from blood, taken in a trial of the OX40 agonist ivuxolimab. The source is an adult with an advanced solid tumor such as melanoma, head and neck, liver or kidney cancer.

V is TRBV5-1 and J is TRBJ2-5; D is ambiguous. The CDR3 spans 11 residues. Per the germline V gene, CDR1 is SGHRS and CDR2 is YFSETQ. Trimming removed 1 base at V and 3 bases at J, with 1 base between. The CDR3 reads CASSLKETQYF. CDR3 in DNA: TGCGCCAGCAGCTTGAAAGAGACCCAGTACTTC.

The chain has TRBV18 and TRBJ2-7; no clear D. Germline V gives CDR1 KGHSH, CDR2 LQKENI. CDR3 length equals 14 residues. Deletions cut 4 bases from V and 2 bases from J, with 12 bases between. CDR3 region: CASSQEGSPYEQYF. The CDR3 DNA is TGTGCCAGCTCACAGGAAGGTTCCCCCTACGAGCAGTACTTC.

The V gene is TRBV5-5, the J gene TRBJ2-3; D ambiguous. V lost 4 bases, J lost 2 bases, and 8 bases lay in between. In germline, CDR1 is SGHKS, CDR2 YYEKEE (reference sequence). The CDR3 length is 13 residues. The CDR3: CASSIPLTDTQYF. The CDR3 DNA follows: TGTGCCAGCAGCATTCCCCTCACAGATACGCAGTATTTT.

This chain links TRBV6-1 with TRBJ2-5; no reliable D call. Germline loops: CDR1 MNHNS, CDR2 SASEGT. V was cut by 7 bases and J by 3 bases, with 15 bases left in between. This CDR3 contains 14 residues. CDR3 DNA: TGTGCCAGCAACAAGATGAGCGACAAAGAGACCCAGTACTTC. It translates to CASNKMSDKETQYF.

Here the CDR3 reads CASSGWGVQETQYF. The CDR3 region has the DNA TGCGCCAGCAGCGGCTGGGGGGTACAAGAGACCCAGTACTTC. The V call is TRBV5-1, the J call TRBJ2-5; D perhaps matches TRBD2 (6 bases). Germline V gives CDR1 SGHRS, CDR2 YFSETQ. The CDR3 loop spans 14 amino acids. Trimming removed 4 bases at V and 2 bases at J, with 12 bases between.

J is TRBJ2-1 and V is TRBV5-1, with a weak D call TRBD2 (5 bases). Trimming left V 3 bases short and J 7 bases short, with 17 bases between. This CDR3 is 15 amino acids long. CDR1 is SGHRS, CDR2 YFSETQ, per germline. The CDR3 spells CASSYGPSTRNEQFF. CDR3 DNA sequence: TGCGCCAGCAGCTACGGACCGTCAACTAGAAATGAGCAGTTCTTC.